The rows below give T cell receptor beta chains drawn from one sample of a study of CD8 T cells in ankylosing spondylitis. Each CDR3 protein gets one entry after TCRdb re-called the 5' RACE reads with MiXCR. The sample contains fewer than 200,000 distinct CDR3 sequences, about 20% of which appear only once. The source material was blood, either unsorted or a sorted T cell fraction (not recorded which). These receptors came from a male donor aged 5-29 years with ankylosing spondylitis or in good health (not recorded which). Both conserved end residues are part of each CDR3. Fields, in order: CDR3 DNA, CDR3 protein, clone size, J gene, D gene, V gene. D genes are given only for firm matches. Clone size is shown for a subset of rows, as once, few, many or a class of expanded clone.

DNA: TGTGCCAGCTCACACCCCGGCAGAAGCAATCAGCCCCAGCATTTT; CDR3: CASSHPGRSNQPQHF; size: many; J: TRBJ1-5; D: .; V: TRBV18
DNA: TGTGCCAGCAGCGGAGACAGTTATGGCTACACCTTC; CDR3: CASSGDSYGYTF; size: many; J: TRBJ1-2; D: .; V: TRBV9
DNA: TGTGCCTGGAGTAAGAATAGCGGCCTCTATGAGCAGTTCTTC; CDR3: CAWSKNSGLYEQFF; size: many; J: TRBJ2-1; D: .; V: TRBV30
DNA: TGTGCCAGCAGAGGACAGGGAAGGGCCCTCCACTTT; CDR3: CASRGQGRALHF; size: .; J: TRBJ1-6; D: TRBD1; V: TRBV12-3/TRBV12-4
DNA: TGCGCCAGCAGCCAAGATCTGCAGGTCCTTAACTATGGCTACACCTTC; CDR3: CASSQDLQVLNYGYTF; size: many; J: TRBJ1-2; D: .; V: TRBV4-3
DNA: TGTGCCAGCAGCTTATTTACGCAGGATGAAGCTTTCTTT; CDR3: CASSLFTQDEAFF; size: many; J: TRBJ1-1; D: .; V: TRBV7-9
DNA: TGCGCCAGCAGCTTGTGGGAAACTAGCGGGAGTCTCAATGAGCAGTTCTTC; CDR3: CASSLWETSGSLNEQFF; size: many; J: TRBJ2-1; D: TRBD2; V: TRBV5-1
DNA: TGTGCCAGCAGGGGCGGTCCCTCAGAATCTGAAGCTTTCTTT; CDR3: CASRGGPSESEAFF; size: many; J: TRBJ1-1; D: .; V: TRBV12-3/TRBV12-4
DNA: TGTGCCAGCAGCTTATTGGCGGGAGGGGGGACCGGGGAGCTGTTTTTT; CDR3: CASSLLAGGGTGELFF; size: many; J: TRBJ2-2; D: TRBD2; V: TRBV7-8
DNA: TGCAGCGTTGATCCTCACAATGAGCAGTTCTTC; CDR3: CSVDPHNEQFF; size: many; J: TRBJ2-1; D: .; V: TRBV29-1
DNA: TGTGCCAGCAGCGTATTCGGGACAGGAGACACCGGGGAGCTGTTTTTT; CDR3: CASSVFGTGDTGELFF; size: .; J: TRBJ2-2; D: TRBD1; V: TRBV9
DNA: TGCAGTGCTAGAGCTGAAAGGGGCAGGAGTTCCTACAATGAGCAGTTCTTC; CDR3: CSARAERGRSSYNEQFF; size: many; J: TRBJ2-1; D: .; V: TRBV20-1
DNA: TGCGCCAGCAGCGGCGGGACTTCACAAGAGACCCAGTACTTC; CDR3: CASSGGTSQETQYF; size: many; J: TRBJ2-5; D: .; V: TRBV5-1
DNA: TGCGCCAGCAGCTTACGGGACACAAACACCGGGGAGCTGTTTTTT; CDR3: CASSLRDTNTGELFF; size: many; J: TRBJ2-2; D: .; V: TRBV5-1
DNA: TGCAGTGCAGCACTAGCGGGAGACTACGAGCAGTACTTC; CDR3: CSAALAGDYEQYF; size: many; J: TRBJ2-7; D: TRBD2; V: TRBV20-1
DNA: TGTGCCAGCAGCTGGGGCCAGAACACTGAAGCTTTCTTT; CDR3: CASSWGQNTEAFF; size: many; J: TRBJ1-1; D: .; V: TRBV5-6
DNA: TGTGCCTCCGTCTCTGGGGCCAACGTCCTGACTTTC; CDR3: CASVSGANVLTF; size: many; J: TRBJ2-6; D: .; V: TRBV6-5
DNA: TGCGCCAGCAGCCCTATTGCGAACCCGGGGACAGGTTACCCAGATACGCAGTATTTT; CDR3: CASSPIANPGTGYPDTQYF; size: many; J: TRBJ2-3; D: TRBD1; V: TRBV4-3
DNA: TGCAGCGTTGGGGGCGGAGGGTCACACACCGGGGAGCTGTTTTTT; CDR3: CSVGGGGSHTGELFF; size: many; J: TRBJ2-2; D: .; V: TRBV29-1
DNA: TGCAGTGCTAGGGGCCGGGACAGAGCCTACGAGCAGTACTTC; CDR3: CSARGRDRAYEQYF; size: many; J: TRBJ2-7; D: TRBD1; V: TRBV20-1
DNA: TGCGCCAGCAGCTTGGCGCTCACCGGGGAGCTGTTTTTT; CDR3: CASSLALTGELFF; size: many; J: TRBJ2-2; D: .; V: TRBV5-1
DNA: TGCAGTGCTAGTCTTTCCTACAATGAGCAGTTCTTC; CDR3: CSASLSYNEQFF; size: .; J: TRBJ2-1; D: .; V: TRBV20-1
DNA: TGTGCCAGCAGTTATAGGGGTGACACCGGGGAGCTGTTTTTT; CDR3: CASSYRGDTGELFF; size: many; J: TRBJ2-2; D: .; V: TRBV6-6
DNA: TGTGCCAGCATGATGGGGACAGCCTACGAGCAGTACTTC; CDR3: CASMMGTAYEQYF; size: many; J: TRBJ2-7; D: TRBD1; V: TRBV2
DNA: TGCAGCGTGGTGGACTCTCGGGCGAGGGCCGGCGAGCAGTACTTC; CDR3: CSVVDSRARAGEQYF; size: many; J: TRBJ2-7; D: .; V: TRBV29-1
DNA: TGTGCCAGCAGTTTTGGGAGCACAGATACGCAGTATTTT; CDR3: CASSFGSTDTQYF; size: few; J: TRBJ2-3; D: .; V: TRBV27
DNA: TGCGCCAGCAGCCAGTCTACCGGGACGGTCATTAACTATGGCTACACCTTC; CDR3: CASSQSTGTVINYGYTF; size: many; J: TRBJ1-2; D: .; V: TRBV4-3
DNA: TGTGCCAGTAGTCCCGGGACGAGCTCTGGGGCCAACGTCCTGACTTTC; CDR3: CASSPGTSSGANVLTF; size: many; J: TRBJ2-6; D: .; V: TRBV19
DNA: TGCAGTGCTCGCGGTAGCGGGAGGGCCTCCTACAATGAGCAGTTCTTC; CDR3: CSARGSGRASYNEQFF; size: few; J: TRBJ2-1; D: TRBD2; V: TRBV20-1
DNA: TGTGCCAGCAGCTTAAAACCCACAGATACGCAGTATTTT; CDR3: CASSLKPTDTQYF; size: many; J: TRBJ2-3; D: .; V: TRBV7-7
DNA: TGCGCCAGCAGCCGGGAGGCTAGCGGACCTCCCACAGATACGCAGTATTTT; CDR3: CASSREASGPPTDTQYF; size: many; J: TRBJ2-3; D: TRBD2; V: TRBV5-1
DNA: TGTGCCAGCAGTCAGACAGGGCTCTATGGCTACACCTTC; CDR3: CASSQTGLYGYTF; size: many; J: TRBJ1-2; D: TRBD1; V: TRBV12-3/TRBV12-4
DNA: TGCAGTGCGGCTAGCAGAAGCACAGATACGCAGTATTTT; CDR3: CSAASRSTDTQYF; size: many; J: TRBJ2-3; D: .; V: TRBV20-1
DNA: TGTGCCAGCAGTTTAAGCTCTGGGGCCAACGTCCTGACTTTC; CDR3: CASSLSSGANVLTF; size: many; J: TRBJ2-6; D: .; V: TRBV12-3/TRBV12-4
DNA: TGTGCCAGCAGTCTGAGGCCTCCGAATTCACCCCTCCACTTT; CDR3: CASSLRPPNSPLHF; size: many; J: TRBJ1-6; D: .; V: TRBV2
DNA: TGTGCCAGCAGTGATACAGGGGCCTACAATGAGCAGTTCTTC; CDR3: CASSDTGAYNEQFF; size: many; J: TRBJ2-1; D: TRBD1; V: TRBV12-3/TRBV12-4
DNA: TGTGCCAGCAAATTTGGGTTCCGCGGGAGCCAAGAGACCCAGTACTTC; CDR3: CASKFGFRGSQETQYF; size: many; J: TRBJ2-5; D: TRBD2; V: TRBV7-2
DNA: TGTGCCAGCAGCTTCGGTCGGGAGACGCAAGAGACCCAGTACTTC; CDR3: CASSFGRETQETQYF; size: many; J: TRBJ2-5; D: .; V: TRBV5-5
DNA: TGCAGTGCTATCGGGGAGGCGTCGAACACCGGGGAGCTGTTTTTT; CDR3: CSAIGEASNTGELFF; size: many; J: TRBJ2-2; D: .; V: TRBV20-1
DNA: TGTGCCAGCACCTCCGGGACAGGGAATCAGCCCCAGCATTTT; CDR3: CASTSGTGNQPQHF; size: many; J: TRBJ1-5; D: TRBD1; V: TRBV12-3/TRBV12-4
DNA: TGTGCCAGCACCAAGGACAGCTACAATGAGCAGTTCTTC; CDR3: CASTKDSYNEQFF; size: many; J: TRBJ2-1; D: .; V: TRBV6-2/TRBV6-3
DNA: TGCAGTGCTAGGTTTCAGGGGGTGTTGTACGAGCAGTTCTTC; CDR3: CSARFQGVLYEQFF; size: .; J: TRBJ2-1; D: TRBD1; V: TRBV20-1
DNA: TGTGCCAGCAGTTACCTGCTTGGGAGGCAAGAGACCCAGTACTTC; CDR3: CASSYLLGRQETQYF; size: many; J: TRBJ2-5; D: .; V: TRBV6-5
DNA: TGCAGCGTTGCTTACGGCAGCTCTGGGGCCAACGTCCTGACTTTC; CDR3: CSVAYGSSGANVLTF; size: .; J: TRBJ2-6; D: .; V: TRBV29-1
DNA: TGCGCCAGCAGCGCCGGAGCCGCCAATGAGCAGTTCTTC; CDR3: CASSAGAANEQFF; size: many; J: TRBJ2-1; D: .; V: TRBV5-1